This T cell receptor (beta chain) emerged from a study of radiation and T cells in renal cell carcinoma (dated by TCRdb to the early 2020s). Regarding the study in general: Samples were obtained from a clinical trial, in which 15 Gy stereotactic body radiation therapy was delivered to primary renal cell carcinomas and nephrectomy was performed 4 weeks later. In total, roughly 52 samples, comprising some 25 tumors and about 27 peripheral blood samples, were subjected to TCR beta sequencing. A total of over 4 million unique CDR3 nucleotide sequences, encoding roughly 2.7 million unique CDR3 amino acid sequences, were found across all 55 or so samples. Study-wide findings and limitations: Blood repertoire dynamics were not followed beyond 4 weeks after treatment. In blood, the top tumor clonotypes increased from baseline to 2 weeks after radiation and then shrank by 4 weeks, which suggests a temporary expansion of tumor-resident clones. The single-armed trial design could not address effects of radiation dose or scheduling on the TCR repertoire. Because no pretreatment tumor biopsies were available, whether clonotypes were present in the tumor at baseline could not be determined.

From the germline V gene, CDR1 is SGHDT and CDR2 is YYEEEE. The trim is 0 bases for V and 5 bases for J, with a gap of 5 bases between the germline ends. CDR3 length: 12 amino acids, cysteine to phenylalanine. Left in the record is the CDR3 DNA by itself, 36 bases read in frame from the first base. Explained via the paper, the time point label denotes: baseline pretreatment blood. The sample's treatment or condition label, decoded: 15 Gy SBRT to primary tumor, nephrectomy 4 weeks later. To follow tumor-enriched clonotypes, peripheral blood was collected serially from radiation-treated patients at baseline and again at 2 weeks and 4 weeks after SBRT. Every patient's renal cell carcinoma showed clear cell pathology. The QIAamp DNA Blood Mini Kit (Qiagen) was used to prepare genomic DNA for TCR sequencing. Samples were included in the analyses only if all quality control checks were passed. This clone has a handful of counts. There is no known antigen for this receptor. Base-call qualities are not available, and no considerably larger clone is one nucleotide away.

Following the manufacturer's recommendations, the immunoSEQ kit was used to generate TCR beta libraries from genomic DNA. To prepare the libraries, a first multiplex PCR with proprietary primers was run, followed by a second PCR that added unique barcodes, and a bead cleanup was done after each round. Each sample batch included a kit-provided positive control reaction and a negative control reaction. The final libraries were assessed on an Agilent 4200 TapeStation D1000 ScreenTape, pooled by volume, and quantified by qPCR. Sequencing was performed on an Illumina NextSeq500 with a MidOutput 150-cycle cartridge, and 156 Read1 and 15 Index1 cycles were run with kit custom primers. The pooled library was loaded at approximately 1 pM, with an approximately 21% PhiX control spiked in. From the authors' description of their analysis: Vendor-processed data were analyzed in R, with a clonotype defined as all T cells sharing the same CDR3 nucleotide sequence. In the clone abundance analyses, frequencies were normalized to the 10,000 most abundant clones in each sample. Public T cell clones, averaging fewer than five per sample, were removed before analysis. Tumor-enriched clonotypes and baseline blood-enriched clonotypes were defined as those with an abundance difference of at least 32-fold between compartments. A beta-binomial differential abundance model was used to identify clonotypes that were expanded or contracted between blood time points. Tumor-blood repertoire similarity was measured with the Baroni-Urbani and Buser coefficient, and groups were compared using two-tailed Wilcoxon tests in R. TCRdb provides this immuneACCESS table in a form limited to in-frame rearrangements. Some clones are lacking; in checked studies, under half of them reflect an unresolved V gene, and why the rest are absent is not known. V, J and clone size are those of that table, while D and trimming were read from the DNA. In this sample the table shows 130,000 or so clones, over 80% of which occur a single time. The ten largest clonotypes hold less than 25% of the sample.

The clonotype comes from a woman aged 50 to 60 with renal cell carcinoma. The sample consisted of blood, taken from a patient whose treatment included radiotherapy and nephrectomy. Recombination linked TRBV5-6 to TRBJ1-1; no confident D gene assignment can be made. The CDR3 protein: CASSLDWTEAFF. The nucleotide sequence is given as TGTGCCAGCAGCTTGGACTGGACTGAAGCTTTCTTT.